Below, one T cell receptor (beta chain) is given with its context. The data were obtained in a study of sequential checkpoint blockade in melanoma. The assay was immunoSEQ multiplex PCR, and TCRdb's table has in-frame clones only and misses some. The sample carries 20,000 to 25,000 clones, roughly 70% recorded once. The V and J ends lost 6 bases and 1 base respectively, with 12 bases between them. This CDR3 is built from 15 residues. Germline lookup yields CDR1 SGHVS and CDR2 FNYEAQ. Treatment described: randomized to nivolumab then ipilimumab (arm A) or the reverse (arm B). The rearrangement joins TRBV7-6 to TRBJ2-2; D is perhaps TRBD1 (6 bases). The TCR comes from a human donor with melanoma. The specimen comprised CD8+ T cells sorted from blood (inferred from file names), sampled from a patient given nivolumab and ipilimumab in sequence. In nucleotides, the CDR3 is TGTGCCAGCAGACTCACAGGGTGGAACACCGGGGAGCTGTTTTTT. Translated, it gives CASRLTGWNTGELFF. Full variable domain (missing parts from reference TRBV7-6 and TRBJ2-2): GAGVSQSPRYKVTKRGQDVALRCDPISGHVSLYWYRQALGQGPEFLTYFNYEAQQDKSGLPNDRFSAERPEGSISTLTIQRTEQRDSAMYRCASRLTGWNTGELFFGEGSRLTVL.